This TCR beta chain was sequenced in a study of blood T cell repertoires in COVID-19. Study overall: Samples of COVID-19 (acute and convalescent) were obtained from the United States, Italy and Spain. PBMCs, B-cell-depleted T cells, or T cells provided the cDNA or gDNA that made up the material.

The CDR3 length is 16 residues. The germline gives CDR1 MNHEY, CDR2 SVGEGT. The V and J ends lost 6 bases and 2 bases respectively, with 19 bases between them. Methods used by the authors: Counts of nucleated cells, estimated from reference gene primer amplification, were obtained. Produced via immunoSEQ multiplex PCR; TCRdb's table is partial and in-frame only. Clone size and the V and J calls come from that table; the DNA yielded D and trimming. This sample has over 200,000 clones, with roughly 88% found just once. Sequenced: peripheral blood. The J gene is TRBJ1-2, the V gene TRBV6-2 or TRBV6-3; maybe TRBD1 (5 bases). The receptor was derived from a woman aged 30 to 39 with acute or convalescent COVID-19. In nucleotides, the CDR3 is TGTGCCAGCAGCCCCCAAGGCCACAGGAGAAACTATGGCTACACCTTC. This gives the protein CASSPQGHRRNYGYTF.